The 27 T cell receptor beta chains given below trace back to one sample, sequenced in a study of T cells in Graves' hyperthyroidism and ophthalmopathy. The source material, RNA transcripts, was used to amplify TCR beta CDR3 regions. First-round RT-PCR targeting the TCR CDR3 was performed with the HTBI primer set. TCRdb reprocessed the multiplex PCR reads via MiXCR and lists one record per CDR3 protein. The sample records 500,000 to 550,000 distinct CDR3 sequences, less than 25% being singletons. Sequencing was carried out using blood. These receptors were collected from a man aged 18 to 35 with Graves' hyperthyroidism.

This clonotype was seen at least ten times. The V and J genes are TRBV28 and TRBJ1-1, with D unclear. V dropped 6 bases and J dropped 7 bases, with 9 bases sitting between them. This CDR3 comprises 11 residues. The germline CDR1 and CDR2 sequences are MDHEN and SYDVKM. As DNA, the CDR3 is TGTGCCAGCAGGCGGGAGGTTGAAGCTTTCTTT. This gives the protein CASRREVEAFF.

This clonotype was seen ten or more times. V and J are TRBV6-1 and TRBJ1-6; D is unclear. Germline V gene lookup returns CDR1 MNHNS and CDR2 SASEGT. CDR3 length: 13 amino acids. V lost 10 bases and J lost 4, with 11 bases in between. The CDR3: CANSATYNSPLHF. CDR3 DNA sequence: TGTGCCAACAGCGCTACGTATAATTCACCCCTCCACTTT.

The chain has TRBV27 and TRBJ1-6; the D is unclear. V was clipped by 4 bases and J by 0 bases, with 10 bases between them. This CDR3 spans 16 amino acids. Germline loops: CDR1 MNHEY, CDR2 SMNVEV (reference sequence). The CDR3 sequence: CASSSIMDSYNSPLHF. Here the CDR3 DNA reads TGTGCCAGCAGTTCCATCATGGACTCCTATAATTCACCCCTCCACTTT.

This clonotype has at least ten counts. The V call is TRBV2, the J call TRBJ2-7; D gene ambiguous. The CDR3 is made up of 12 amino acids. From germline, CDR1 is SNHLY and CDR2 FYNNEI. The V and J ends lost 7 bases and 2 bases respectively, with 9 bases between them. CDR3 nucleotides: TGTGCCAGCATGGGTCGGACCTACGAGCAGTACTTC. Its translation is CASMGRTYEQYF.

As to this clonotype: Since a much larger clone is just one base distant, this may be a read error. The CDR3 loop is CASCNRDRPGEQYF. CDR3 bases: TGTGCCAGCTGTAACCGGGACAGACCTGGAGAGCAGTACTTC. This rearrangement joins TRBV6-5 to TRBJ2-7; 7 bases fit TRBD1. The trim removed 8 bases at V and 7 bases at J, leaving 14 bases unmatched. The germline CDR1 and CDR2 sequences are MNHEY and SVGAGI. The CDR3 loop spans 14 amino acids.

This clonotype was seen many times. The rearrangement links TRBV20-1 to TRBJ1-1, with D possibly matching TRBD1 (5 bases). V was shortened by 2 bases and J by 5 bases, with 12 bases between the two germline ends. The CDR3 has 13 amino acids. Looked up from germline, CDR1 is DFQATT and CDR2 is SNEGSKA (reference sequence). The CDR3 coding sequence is TGCAGTGCTAGAAGCGCAGGGCCTACTGAAGCTTTCTTT. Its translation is CSARSAGPTEAFF.

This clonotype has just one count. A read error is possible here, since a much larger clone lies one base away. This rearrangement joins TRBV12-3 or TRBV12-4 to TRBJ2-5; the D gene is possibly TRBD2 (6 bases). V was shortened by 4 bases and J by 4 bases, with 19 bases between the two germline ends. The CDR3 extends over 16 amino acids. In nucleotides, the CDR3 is TGTGCCAGCAGTTCATTAGCGGCGGGAAGTGGAGAGACCCAGTACTTC. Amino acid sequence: CASSSLAAGSGETQYF.

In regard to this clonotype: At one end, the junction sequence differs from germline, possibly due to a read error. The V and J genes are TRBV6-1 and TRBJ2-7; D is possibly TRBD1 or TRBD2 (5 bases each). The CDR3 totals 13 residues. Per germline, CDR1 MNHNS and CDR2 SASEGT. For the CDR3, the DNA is TGTGCCAGCAGCCCGGGGCCTGCCACCGGGGCCGACTTC. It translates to CASSPGPATGADF.

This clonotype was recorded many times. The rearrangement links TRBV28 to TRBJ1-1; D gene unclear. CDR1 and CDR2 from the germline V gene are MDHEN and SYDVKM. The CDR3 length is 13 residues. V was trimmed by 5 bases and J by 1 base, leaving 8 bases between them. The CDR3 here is CASSPGRNTEAFF. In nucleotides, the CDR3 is TGTGCCAGCAGTCCGGGAAGGAACACTGAAGCTTTCTTT.

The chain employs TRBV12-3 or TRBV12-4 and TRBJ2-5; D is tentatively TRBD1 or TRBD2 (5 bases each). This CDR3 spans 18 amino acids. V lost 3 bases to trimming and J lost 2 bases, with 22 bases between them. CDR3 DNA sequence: TGTGCCAGCAGTTTGGGGAACTTTCGGGGACGGAATCAAGAGACCCAGTACTTC. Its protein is CASSLGNFRGRNQETQYF.

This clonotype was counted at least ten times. The CDR3 coding sequence is TGCGCCAGCAGCTTGGAGGGGTTTCAGCCCCAGCATTTT. Protein product: CASSLEGFQPQHF. The rearrangement links TRBV5-1 to TRBJ1-5; tentatively, D is TRBD1 (5 bases). CDR1 is SGHRS and CDR2 is YFSETQ in the germline V gene. The ends were cut back, 0 bases at V and 6 bases at J, with 7 bases in the middle. The CDR3 contains 13 residues.

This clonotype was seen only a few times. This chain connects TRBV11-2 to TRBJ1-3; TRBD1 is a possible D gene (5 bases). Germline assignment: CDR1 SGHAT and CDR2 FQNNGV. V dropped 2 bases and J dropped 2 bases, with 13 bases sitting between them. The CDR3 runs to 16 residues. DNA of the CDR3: TGTGCCAGCAGCTTACCCCAAGGGACTGCTGGAAACACCATATATTTT. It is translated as CASSLPQGTAGNTIYF.

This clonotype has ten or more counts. CDR3 nucleotides: TGTGCCAGTAGTAAGGACAGGGAAGGTCAGCCCCAGCATTTT. This codes for CASSKDREGQPQHF. V usage is TRBV19 and J usage is TRBJ1-5; 8 bases are a match to TRBD1. There are 14 residues in the CDR3. Germline V gene sequence: CDR1 LNHDA, CDR2 SQIVND (reference sequence). Unmatched junction bases numbered 5, after V lost 4 bases and J lost 6 bases.

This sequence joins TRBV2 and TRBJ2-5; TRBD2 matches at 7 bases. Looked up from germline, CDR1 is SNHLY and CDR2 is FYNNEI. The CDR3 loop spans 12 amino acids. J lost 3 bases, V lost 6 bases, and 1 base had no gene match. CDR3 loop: CASRSGEETQYF. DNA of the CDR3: TGTGCCAGCAGGAGCGGGGAAGAGACCCAGTACTTC.

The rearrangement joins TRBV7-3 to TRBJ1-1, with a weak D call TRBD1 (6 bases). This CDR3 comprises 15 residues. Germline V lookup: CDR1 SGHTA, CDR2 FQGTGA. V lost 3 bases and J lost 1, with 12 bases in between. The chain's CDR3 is CASSLIRTENTEAFF. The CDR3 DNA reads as TGTGCCAGCAGCTTGATCAGGACAGAGAACACTGAAGCTTTCTTT.

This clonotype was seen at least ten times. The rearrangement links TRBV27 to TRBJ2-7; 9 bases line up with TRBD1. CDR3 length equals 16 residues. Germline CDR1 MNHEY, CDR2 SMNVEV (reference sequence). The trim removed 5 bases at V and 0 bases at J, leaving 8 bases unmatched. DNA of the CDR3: TGTGCCAGCAGTGTAGGCGGGACAGGGAGCTCCTACGAGCAGTACTTC. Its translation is CASSVGGTGSSYEQYF.

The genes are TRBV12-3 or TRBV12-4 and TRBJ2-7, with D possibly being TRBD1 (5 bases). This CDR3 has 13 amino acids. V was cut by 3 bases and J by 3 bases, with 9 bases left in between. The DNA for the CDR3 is TGTGCCAGCAGTTTTGACAGACGCTACGAGCAGTACTTC. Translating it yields CASSFDRRYEQYF.

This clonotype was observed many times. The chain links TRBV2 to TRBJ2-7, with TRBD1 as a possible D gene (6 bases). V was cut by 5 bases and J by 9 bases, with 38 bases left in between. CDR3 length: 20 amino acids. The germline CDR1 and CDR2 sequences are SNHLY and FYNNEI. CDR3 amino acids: CASSKAPGTRLSLGVRAQYF. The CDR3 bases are TGTGCCAGCAGTAAGGCCCCGGGGACACGTCTATCCCTTGGGGTTCGGGCGCAGTACTTC.

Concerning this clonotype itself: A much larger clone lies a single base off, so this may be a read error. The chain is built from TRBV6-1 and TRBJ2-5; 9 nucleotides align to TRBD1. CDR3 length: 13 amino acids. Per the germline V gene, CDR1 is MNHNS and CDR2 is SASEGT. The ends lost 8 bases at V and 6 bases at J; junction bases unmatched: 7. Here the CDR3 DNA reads TGTGCCAGCGGGGGGACAGGGAGGAAGACCCAGTACTTC. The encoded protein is CASGGTGRKTQYF.

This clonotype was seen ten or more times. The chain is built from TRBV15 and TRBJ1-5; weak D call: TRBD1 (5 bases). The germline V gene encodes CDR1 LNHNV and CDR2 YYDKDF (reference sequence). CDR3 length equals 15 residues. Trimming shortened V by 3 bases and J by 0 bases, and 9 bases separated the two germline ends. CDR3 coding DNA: TGTGCCACCAGCAGGGCGGGGGATAGCAATCAGCCCCAGCATTTT. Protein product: CATSRAGDSNQPQHF.

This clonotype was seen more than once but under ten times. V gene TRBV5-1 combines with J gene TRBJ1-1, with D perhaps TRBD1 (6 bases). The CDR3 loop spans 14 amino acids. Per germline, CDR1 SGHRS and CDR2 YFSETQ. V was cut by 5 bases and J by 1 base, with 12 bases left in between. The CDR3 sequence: CASSVNRENTEAFF. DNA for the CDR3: TGCGCCAGCAGTGTTAACAGGGAGAACACTGAAGCTTTCTTT.

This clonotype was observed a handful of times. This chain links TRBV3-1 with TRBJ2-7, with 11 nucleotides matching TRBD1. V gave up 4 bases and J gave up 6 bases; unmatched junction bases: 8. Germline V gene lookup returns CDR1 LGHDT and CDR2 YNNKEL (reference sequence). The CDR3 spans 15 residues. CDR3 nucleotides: TGTGCCAGCAGCCTCCCTGGGGACAGGGGGGCCGAGCAGTACTTC. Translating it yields CASSLPGDRGAEQYF.

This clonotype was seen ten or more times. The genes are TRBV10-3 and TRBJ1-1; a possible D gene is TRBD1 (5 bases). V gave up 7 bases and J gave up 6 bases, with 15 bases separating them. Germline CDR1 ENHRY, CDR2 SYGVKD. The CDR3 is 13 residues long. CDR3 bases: TGTGCCATCACCGAGGCCAGGGACGCTGAAGCTTTCTTT. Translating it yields CAITEARDAEAFF.

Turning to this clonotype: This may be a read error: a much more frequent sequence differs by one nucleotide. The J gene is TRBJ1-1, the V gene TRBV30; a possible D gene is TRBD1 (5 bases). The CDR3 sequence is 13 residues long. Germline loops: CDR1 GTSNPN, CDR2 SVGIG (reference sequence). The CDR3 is CAWISGDNTEACF. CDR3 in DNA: TGTGCCTGGATATCGGGGGATAACACTGAAGCTTGCTTT.

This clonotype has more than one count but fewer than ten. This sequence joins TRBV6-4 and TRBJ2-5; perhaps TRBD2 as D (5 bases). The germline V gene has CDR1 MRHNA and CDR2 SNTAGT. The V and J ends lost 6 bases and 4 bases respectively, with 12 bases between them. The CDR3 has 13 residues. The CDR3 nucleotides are TGTGCCAGCAGAAGGTCGGGGAGAGAGACCCAGTACTTC. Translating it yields CASRRSGRETQYF.

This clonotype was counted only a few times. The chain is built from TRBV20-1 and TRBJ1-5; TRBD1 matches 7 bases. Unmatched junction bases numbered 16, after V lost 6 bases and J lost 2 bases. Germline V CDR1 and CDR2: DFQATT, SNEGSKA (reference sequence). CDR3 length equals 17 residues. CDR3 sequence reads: CSATDRVGKGGNQPQHF. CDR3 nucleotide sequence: TGCAGTGCCACCGACAGGGTTGGGAAAGGGGGCAATCAGCCCCAGCATTTT.

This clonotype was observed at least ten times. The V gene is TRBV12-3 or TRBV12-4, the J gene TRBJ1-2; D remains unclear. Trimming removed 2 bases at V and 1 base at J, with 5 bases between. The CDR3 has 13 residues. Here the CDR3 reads CASSLRLNYGYTF. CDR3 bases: TGTGCCAGCAGTTTACGGCTTAACTATGGCTACACCTTC.